A selection of T cell receptor beta chains follows, all from one sample in a study of shared clonotypes between healthy human individuals. TCRdb's table, derived via immunoSEQ multiplex PCR, lists solely in-frame clones and lacks some. The sample yields some 2 million clones, over 85% seen once. Specimen: naive CD8+ T cells sorted from blood. These receptor sequences come from a young man in good health. Both conserved end residues are part of each CDR3. A D gene is named only where the DNA matches it firmly. Clone size, where shown, is once, few, many, or a class for clones that have expanded.

TRBJ2-1,13,TRBD1,TRBV10-1,NA,CASSGTGGDEQFF,TGCGCCAGCAGTGGGACAGGGGGGGATGAGCAGTTCTTC
TRBJ2-6,15,NA,TRBV7-9,NA,CASSDQGSGANVLTF,TGTGCCAGCAGCGATCAGGGCTCTGGGGCCAACGTCCTGACTTTC
TRBJ1-1,15,NA,TRBV6-5,once,CASSYSPALGTEAFF,TGTGCCAGCAGTTACTCCCCGGCCTTAGGGACTGAAGCTTTCTTT
TRBJ1-6,18,NA,TRBV12-5,once,CASGQYSSVLLLNSPLHF,TGTGCTAGTGGTCAATATTCATCGGTCTTGCTGCTTAATTCACCCCTCCACTTT
TRBJ1-2,14,TRBD1,TRBV10-3,NA,CAISPGQINYGYTF,TGTGCCATCAGCCCGGGACAGATTAACTATGGCTACACCTTC
TRBJ2-5,14,NA,TRBV7-9,NA,CASSLVAGTETQYF,TGTGCCAGCAGCTTAGTAGCCGGGACAGAGACCCAGTACTTC
TRBJ1-2,15,TRBD1,TRBV2,NA,CASSSPGQGNYGYTF,TGTGCCAGCAGTTCTCCGGGACAGGGAAACTATGGCTACACCTTC
TRBJ1-1,12,NA,TRBV28,NA,CAVREVNTEAFF,TGTGCCGTCAGGGAGGTGAACACTGAAGCTTTCTTT
TRBJ2-7,14,NA,TRBV10-3,once,CAIRGRQVSYEQYF,TGTGCCATCAGGGGAAGACAGGTCTCCTACGAGCAGTACTTC
TRBJ2-7,13,NA,TRBV19,NA,CASSIILWNEQYF,TGTGCCAGTAGTATAATCTTGTGGAACGAGCAGTACTTC
TRBJ1-4,13,NA,TRBV13,NA,CASSSPGNEKLFF,TGTGCCAGCAGCAGCCCCGGTAATGAAAAACTGTTTTTT
TRBJ2-7,16,TRBD2,TRBV4-1,NA,CASSQASWTSGYEQYF,TGCGCCAGCAGCCAAGCGAGCTGGACTAGCGGCTACGAGCAGTACTTC
TRBJ2-1,14,NA,TRBV9,NA,CASSPRRGAHEQFF,TGTGCCAGCAGCCCCCGAAGGGGGGCCCATGAGCAGTTCTTC
TRBJ2-1,16,NA,TRBV28,once,CASSLGLAAEDDEQFF,TGTGCCAGCAGTTTAGGTCTAGCTGCCGAGGACGATGAGCAGTTCTTC
TRBJ2-7,14,NA,TRBV5-4,NA,CASSLDTPEGEQYF,TGTGCCAGCAGCTTGGATACTCCTGAAGGGGAGCAGTACTTC
TRBJ1-2,13,NA,TRBV7-9,NA,CASSLTGRDGYTF,TGTGCCAGCAGCTTAACGGGACGGGATGGCTACACCTTC
TRBJ1-2,13,NA,TRBV4-1,NA,CASSQSSNYGYTF,TGCGCCAGCAGCCAGAGCTCTAACTATGGCTACACCTTC
TRBJ2-7,13,TRBD1,TRBV2,NA,CARGQVNSYEQYF,TGTGCCAGGGGACAGGTCAATTCCTACGAGCAGTACTTC
TRBJ2-5,14,NA,TRBV14,NA,CASSQEAGEETQYF,TGTGCCAGCAGCCAAGAAGCAGGGGAAGAGACCCAGTACTTC
TRBJ2-1,16,NA,TRBV7-9,NA,CASSLVASGEGAEQFF,TGTGCCAGCAGCTTAGTGGCTAGCGGAGAGGGGGCAGAGCAGTTCTTC
TRBJ1-4,14,TRBD1,TRBV2,NA,CASSGWGQDEKLFF,TGTGCCAGCAGTGGGTGGGGACAGGATGAAAAACTGTTTTTT
TRBJ2-2,16,NA,TRBV7-2,NA,CASSLLGPGDLGELFF,TGTGCCAGCAGCTTACTGGGGCCAGGGGATCTCGGGGAGCTGTTTTTT
TRBJ1-1,13,NA,TRBV15,NA,CATSRVALSEAFF,TGTGCCACCAGCAGAGTTGCTCTGAGTGAAGCTTTCTTT
TRBJ2-5,14,TRBD1,TRBV7-8,NA,CASSRGQAQETQYF,TGTGCCAGCAGCCGGGGACAGGCCCAAGAGACCCAGTACTTC
TRBJ2-7,14,TRBD1,TRBV30,NA,CAWSEGQGGYEQYF,TGTGCCTGGAGTGAGGGACAGGGTGGCTACGAGCAGTACTTC
TRBJ2-1,17,TRBD2,TRBV7-6,NA,CASSIKPGLAVDNEQFF,TGTGCCAGCAGCATTAAGCCGGGACTAGCGGTAGACAATGAGCAGTTCTTC
TRBJ2-7,14,NA,TRBV19,NA,CASSMGTPTYEQYF,TGTGCCAGTAGTATGGGGACTCCTACCTACGAGCAGTACTTC
TRBJ2-7,16,NA,TRBV28,NA,CASSFADGTRTYEQYF,TGTGCCAGCAGTTTTGCCGACGGGACAAGGACCTACGAGCAGTACTTC
TRBJ2-2,13,NA,TRBV7-6,NA,CASTLGVGGELFF,TGTGCCAGCACCCTAGGGGTCGGGGGGGAGCTGTTTTTT
TRBJ2-1,16,TRBD1,TRBV7-6,NA,CASSLVTGGSYNEQFF,TGTGCCAGCAGCTTAGTGACAGGGGGATCCTACAATGAGCAGTTCTTC
TRBJ2-3,15,TRBD2,TRBV9,NA,CASSVTSGFTDTQYF,TGTGCCAGCAGCGTGACTAGCGGGTTCACAGATACGCAGTATTTT
TRBJ2-5,14,NA,TRBV7-8,NA,CASSLVSTKETQYF,TGTGCCAGCAGCTTAGTGTCCACTAAAGAGACCCAGTACTTC
TRBJ2-5,14,TRBD1,TRBV9,NA,CASSDGTALGTQYF,TGTGCCAGCAGCGACGGGACAGCCCTTGGGACCCAGTACTTC
TRBJ1-4,12,NA,TRBV11-2,NA,CASSLGNEKLFF,TGTGCCAGCAGCTTAGGAAACGAAAAACTGTTTTTT
TRBJ1-5,15,NA,TRBV27,NA,CASSPFQGSNQPQHF,TGTGCCAGCAGTCCCTTTCAAGGGAGCAATCAGCCCCAGCATTTT
TRBJ2-7,14,NA,TRBV11-2,NA,CASSLGGLIYEQYF,TGTGCCAGCAGCTTAGGGGGTCTAATCTACGAGCAGTACTTC
TRBJ1-6,12,NA,TRBV19,NA,CASSMGSSPLHF,TGTGCCAGTAGTATGGGCAGTTCACCCCTCCACTTT
TRBJ2-1,13,NA,TRBV4-3,NA,CASSQGLGDEQFF,TGCGCCAGCAGCCAAGGGTTGGGGGATGAGCAGTTCTTC
TRBJ1-3,17,NA,TRBV4-1,NA,CASSLGGGQSSGNTIYF,TGCGCCAGCAGCCTAGGGGGGGGGCAAAGCTCTGGAAACACCATATATTTT
TRBJ2-7,13,TRBD2,TRBV27,NA,CASSSSGPYEQYF,TGTGCCAGCTCGTCTAGCGGGCCCTACGAGCAGTACTTC
TRBJ2-1,13,TRBD2,TRBV11-2,NA,CASSLGTIGEQFF,TGTGCCAGCAGCTTGGGGACTATAGGAGAGCAGTTCTTC
TRBJ2-2,15,TRBD1,TRBV29-1,NA,CSVEWTGRRTGELFF,TGCAGCGTTGAATGGACAGGGAGGAGAACCGGGGAGCTGTTTTTT
TRBJ2-7,16,NA,TRBV6-5,NA,CASSYSNDPKYYEQYF,TGTGCCAGCAGTTACTCGAATGACCCCAAATACTACGAGCAGTACTTC
TRBJ2-7,14,NA,TRBV7-9,NA,CATTPPGDFYEQYF,TGTGCCACGACTCCCCCAGGGGACTTCTACGAGCAGTACTTC
TRBJ2-7,14,TRBD1,TRBV4-3,NA,CASSQGTGGDEQYF,TGCGCCAGCAGCCAAGGGACAGGGGGAGACGAGCAGTACTTC
TRBJ2-2,16,NA,TRBV4-1,NA,CASSLPGTGHTGELFF,TGCGCCAGCAGCCTACCTGGAACAGGTCACACCGGGGAGCTGTTTTTT
TRBJ1-3,18,NA,TRBV7-8,NA,CASSPNYIGSHSGNTIYF,TGTGCCAGCAGCCCAAACTATATAGGGTCCCACTCTGGAAACACCATATATTTT
TRBJ2-3,14,NA,TRBV6-5,NA,CASSVYTATDTQYF,TGTGCCAGCAGCGTATACACAGCGACAGATACGCAGTATTTT
TRBJ2-7,13,TRBD2,TRBV6-4,NA,CASSRDYLWEQYF,TGTGCCAGCAGCCGGGACTACCTCTGGGAGCAGTACTTC
TRBJ2-7,17,TRBD2,TRBV27,NA,CASSSPMGSGSGYEQYF,TGTGCCAGCAGTTCCCCGATGGGTAGCGGGAGCGGCTACGAGCAGTACTTC
TRBJ2-3,16,TRBD2,TRBV5-6,NA,CASSLALAGSTDTQYF,TGTGCCAGCAGCTTGGCCCTAGCGGGGAGCACAGATACGCAGTATTTT
TRBJ1-5,15,NA,TRBV10-2,NA,CASSELDGSNQPQHF,TGCGCCAGCAGTGAGTTGGACGGGAGCAATCAGCCCCAGCATTTT
TRBJ2-2,18,TRBD2,TRBV5-6,NA,CASSFLSWGGINTGELFF,TGTGCCAGCAGCTTTTTGTCCTGGGGAGGGATCAACACCGGGGAGCTGTTTTTT
TRBJ2-7,12,NA,TRBV11-2,once,CASSFFIYEQYF,TGTGCCAGCAGCTTTTTTATCTACGAGCAGTACTTC
TRBJ2-7,14,TRBD1,TRBV15,NA,CATSTDRGFNEQYF,TGTGCCACCAGCACAGACAGGGGTTTCAACGAGCAGTACTTC
TRBJ1-1,14,NA,TRBV6-6,NA,CASSYSGLNTEAFF,TGTGCCAGCAGTTACTCGGGGTTGAACACTGAAGCTTTCTTT
TRBJ1-6,16,TRBD1,TRBV5-1,few,CASSARGRSNNSPLHF,TGCGCCAGCAGCGCCAGGGGGCGCAGCAATAATTCACCCCTCCACTTT
TRBJ2-5,14,NA,TRBV30,NA,CAWTVPQYQETQYF,TGTGCCTGGACCGTCCCCCAGTACCAAGAGACCCAGTACTTC
TRBJ2-7,11,TRBD1,TRBV19,NA,CASGQGDEQYF,TGTGCCAGTGGACAGGGGGACGAGCAGTACTTC